Shown below are 27 T cell receptor beta chains from a single sample sequenced in a study of T-cell reconstitution after alpha-beta-depleted transplantation in children. Library preparation (for TCRbeta) was performed with unique molecular identifiers. TCRdb recomputed calls from the PCR reads with MiXCR, one row per CDR3 protein. This sample carries over 90,000 distinct CDR3 sequences, about 6% of them seen once, and the ten largest clones take about 6%. Here the sequenced sample was PBMCs, mostly from graft donor cells, taken 60 days after TCRalphabeta/CD19-depleted stem cell transplant. These receptors were taken from a female patient aged 2-9 years who had a stem cell transplant for Fanconi anemia, so the T cells may come from the graft donor.

This clonotype was recorded many times. J is TRBJ2-2 and V is TRBV9; D unresolved. The germline V and J ends were trimmed by 4 bases and 7 bases, with 11 bases remaining between them. Per the germline V gene, CDR1 is SGDLS and CDR2 is YYNGEE. The CDR3 is 13 amino acids. CDR3 sequence reads: CASSIRVVGELFF. The CDR3, as DNA: TGTGCCAGCAGCATTCGGGTGGTCGGGGAGCTGTTTTTT.

This clonotype has at least ten counts. The CDR3 reads CASSPRTGYEKLFF. As DNA, the CDR3 is TGTGCCAGCTCACCACGAACAGGATATGAAAAACTGTTTTTT. This chain connects TRBV18 to TRBJ1-4, with a tentative D call TRBD1 (5 bases). Germline CDR1 and CDR2: KGHSH and LQKENI. The CDR3 covers 14 residues. V shed 1 base and J shed 6 bases, with 9 bases lying between them.

This clonotype has just a few counts. The J gene is TRBJ1-2, the V gene TRBV28, with D perhaps matching TRBD1 (5 bases). CDR1 and CDR2 (germline): MDHEN, SYDVKM. The germline V and J ends were trimmed by 3 bases and 4 bases, with 15 bases remaining between them. The CDR3 spans 15 residues. The CDR3 sequence: CASSFEWGPGYGYTF. DNA for the CDR3: TGTGCCAGCAGTTTTGAGTGGGGACCAGGCTATGGCTACACCTTC.

This clonotype has at least ten counts. V gene TRBV20-1 combines with J gene TRBJ2-5; perhaps D is TRBD1 or TRBD2 (6 bases each). Germline values: CDR1 DFQATT, CDR2 SNEGSKA (reference sequence). Trimming stripped 6 bases from V and 5 bases from J, with 13 bases between. This CDR3 is built from 12 residues. The CDR3: CSAKGGRETQYF. The CDR3 nucleotides are TGCAGTGCCAAGGGGGGCCGTGAGACCCAGTACTTC.

This clonotype was counted between two and nine times. The chain recombines TRBV4-2 with TRBJ2-1, with TRBD2 identical over 14 bases. The CDR3 contains 17 residues. With 4 bases clipped from V and 10 bases from J, the junction kept 12 bases outside the gene matches. Germline V gene data show CDR1 as LGHNA and CDR2 as YNFKEQ. The CDR3: CASSRLSGLAGVGEQFF. The CDR3 region has the DNA TGTGCCAGCAGCCGTTTATCGGGACTAGCGGGAGTAGGGGAGCAGTTCTTC.

The table lists this clonotype with many counts. J is TRBJ1-2 and V is TRBV7-9; D not resolved. With 2 bases removed from V and 6 bases from J, the gap between germline ends came to 7 bases. CDR1 SEHNR and CDR2 FQNEAQ come from the germline V gene (reference sequence). CDR3 length: 12 amino acids. The CDR3 spells CASSLFGNGYTF. CDR3 coding DNA: TGTGCCAGCAGCTTATTCGGTAATGGCTACACCTTC.

This clonotype has ten or more counts. The genes are TRBV7-9 and TRBJ2-1; D may be TRBD2 (6 bases). The CDR3 spans 13 residues. CDR1 is SEHNR, CDR2 FQNEAQ, per germline (reference sequence). V lost 3 bases, J lost 6 bases, and 9 bases lay in between. CDR3 region: CASSFGGSNEQFF. The DNA for the CDR3 is TGTGCCAGCAGCTTCGGGGGAAGCAATGAGCAGTTCTTC.

The gene calls are TRBV29-1 and TRBJ2-7; D may match TRBD1 or TRBD2 (5 bases each). There are 14 residues in the CDR3. Germline V gene data show CDR1 as SQVTM and CDR2 as ANQGSEA. V lost 6 bases and J 3 bases, leaving 18 bases between the germline ends. The CDR3 nucleotides are TGCAGCGTCCTAGACCCGGGACCAGGCTACGAGCAGTACTTC. Residues: CSVLDPGPGYEQYF.

There are many counts of this clonotype. This chain uses TRBV20-1 with TRBJ2-3; D uncertain. The CDR3 runs 12 residues. The germline CDR1 and CDR2 sequences are DFQATT and SNEGSKA (reference sequence). Trimming took 6 bases from V and 6 from J, leaving 13 bases between them. The CDR3 here is CSAEKWADTQYF. CDR3 in DNA: TGCAGTGCAGAGAAGTGGGCTGATACGCAGTATTTT.

About this clonotype: A clone one base away is much larger, so this may be a read error. This chain joins TRBV15 and TRBJ2-2; D is uncertain. Looked up from germline, CDR1 is LNHNV and CDR2 is YYDKDF (reference sequence). The CDR3 spans 14 residues. The V gene lost 7 bases and the J gene lost 2 bases, with 11 bases spanning the gap. In nucleotides, the CDR3 is TGTGCCACCACCGGGTCCGTAAACACCGGGGAGCTGTTTTTT. Translation gives CATTGSVNTGELFF.

This clonotype was recorded a few times. The chain links TRBV7-3 to TRBJ2-7; D call uncertain. V gave up 5 bases and J gave up 2 bases, with 10 bases separating them. The CDR3 consists of 13 residues. Germline loops: CDR1 SGHTA, CDR2 FQGTGA. The CDR3 coding sequence is TGTGCCAGCAGCCCGGACGGAGCCTACGAGCAGTACTTC. Its translation is CASSPDGAYEQYF.

This clonotype showed up many times. V is TRBV6-5 and J is TRBJ2-5; possibly TRBD1 for D (6 bases). Germline assignment: CDR1 MNHEY and CDR2 SVGAGI. The CDR3 consists of 13 residues. V was clipped by 7 bases and J by 4 bases, with 13 bases between them. CDR3 protein: CASTEPGVETQYF. In DNA, the CDR3 is TGTGCCAGCACCGAGCCAGGGGTAGAGACCCAGTACTTC.

This clonotype has ten or more counts. V and J are TRBV6-5 and TRBJ2-6; D unresolved. V dropped 2 bases and J dropped 4 bases, with 9 bases sitting between them. Germline V gene data show CDR1 as MNHEY and CDR2 as SVGAGI. The CDR3 spans 15 residues. The CDR3 region has the DNA TGTGCCAGCAGTTACACTGGGAACGGGGCCAACGTCCTGACTTTC. This translates into CASSYTGNGANVLTF.

This clonotype was counted at least ten times. The chain is built from TRBV5-5 and TRBJ2-5; 9 nucleotides align to TRBD1. Germline CDR1 SGHKS, CDR2 YYEKEE (reference sequence). Losses at the gene ends were 3 bases for V and 1 base for J; bases not matched to a gene: 7. This CDR3 is built from 16 residues. CDR3 region: CASSSGQGPFQETQYF. DNA of the CDR3: TGTGCCAGCAGCTCGGGACAGGGACCCTTCCAAGAGACCCAGTACTTC.

In this sample, this clonotype turned up a few times. The chain carries TRBV6-1 and TRBJ1-4; weak D call: TRBD1 (6 bases). The CDR3 has 16 amino acids. V was trimmed by 6 bases and J by 5 bases, leaving 19 bases between them. Germline lookup yields CDR1 MNHNS and CDR2 SASEGT. CDR3 loop: CASSRTFDRINEKLFF. The CDR3 DNA is TGTGCCAGCAGCCGTACCTTCGACAGGATAAATGAAAAACTGTTTTTT.

Many counts were recorded for this clonotype. The V and J genes are TRBV29-1 and TRBJ2-3; 8 bases are a match to TRBD2. Germline V gene lookup returns CDR1 SQVTM and CDR2 ANQGSEA. The CDR3 is 14 residues long. With 3 bases clipped from V and 1 base from J, the junction kept 3 bases outside the gene matches. The CDR3 DNA reads as TGCAGCGTTGATGGGCGGGGGGGCACAGATACGCAGTATTTT. This sequence encodes CSVDGRGGTDTQYF.

The V and J genes are TRBV7-9 and TRBJ2-7, with unresolved D. The CDR3 spans 16 residues. CDR1 SEHNR and CDR2 FQNEAQ come from the germline V gene (reference sequence). V dropped 5 bases and J dropped 6 bases, with 23 bases sitting between them. CDR3 sequence: CASSPLTRAILSEQYF. The CDR3 region has the DNA TGTGCCAGCAGCCCGTTGACCCGCGCCATACTGAGCGAGCAGTACTTC. The entire variable domain, with the rest obtained from reference TRBV7-9 and TRBJ2-7, is as follows: DTGVSQNPRHKITKRGQNVTFRCDPISEHNRLYWYRQTLGQGPEFLTYFQNEAQLEKSRLLSDRFSAERPKGSFSTLEIQRTEQGDSAMYLCASSPLTRAILSEQYFGPGTRLTVT.

This clonotype was detected ten times or more. V gene TRBV28 combines with J gene TRBJ1-2; perhaps TRBD1 as D (5 bases). In germline, CDR1 is MDHEN, CDR2 SYDVKM. This CDR3 contains 13 residues. V lost 6 bases, J lost 7 bases, and 15 bases lay in between. The CDR3 region has the DNA TGTGCCAGCAGACGGGACTATGGGGGTGGCTACACCTTC. Its protein product is CASRRDYGGGYTF.

In its sample, this clonotype was seen many times. This sequence joins TRBV18 and TRBJ2-5; 9 bases line up with TRBD1. With 0 bases clipped from V and 3 bases from J, the junction kept 2 bases outside the gene matches. This CDR3 spans 15 amino acids. CDR1 and CDR2 (germline): KGHSH, LQKENI. This chain's CDR3 is CASSPPTGGKETQYF. In DNA, the CDR3 is TGTGCCAGCTCACCACCGACAGGGGGTAAAGAGACCCAGTACTTC.

This clonotype was found many times. DNA of the CDR3: TGTGCCAGCTCAACGGCAACTAATGAAAAACTGTTTTTT. This encodes CASSTATNEKLFF. This chain uses TRBV18 with TRBJ1-4, with no clear D. The V and J ends lost 5 bases and 0 bases respectively, with 4 bases between them. This CDR3 has 13 residues. Germline V lookup: CDR1 KGHSH, CDR2 LQKENI. The whole variable domain, remainder taken from reference TRBV18 and TRBJ1-4, is NAGVMQNPRHLVRRRGQEARLRCSPMKGHSHVYWYRQLPEEGLKFMVYLQKENIIDESGMPKERFSAEFPKEGPSILRIQQVVRGDSAAYFCASSTATNEKLFFGSGTQLSVL.

The chain combines TRBV9 with TRBJ2-3; 9 bases fit TRBD2. CDR1 is SGDLS and CDR2 is YYNGEE in the germline V gene. The CDR3 totals 15 residues. Trimming removed 6 bases from V and 6 bases from J; junction bases left unmatched: 11. Written as DNA, the CDR3 is TGTGCCAGCAATCGAGGCGGGGGGGCGGGTGATACGCAGTATTTT. Translating it yields CASNRGGGAGDTQYF.

This clonotype showed up many times. The J gene is TRBJ2-7, the V gene TRBV9; either TRBD1 or TRBD2 may fit D (5 bases each). The CDR3 totals 13 residues. Trimming removed 6 bases from V and 1 base from J, with 11 bases in between. Germline loops: CDR1 SGDLS, CDR2 YYNGEE. The CDR3 reads CASTRDGSYEQYF. The CDR3 DNA follows: TGTGCCAGCACGAGGGACGGATCCTACGAGCAGTACTTC.

The table lists this clonotype with many counts. The chain employs TRBV18 and TRBJ2-1, with D tentatively TRBD2 (7 bases). The CDR3 consists of 13 residues. Trimming took off 1 base at V and 8 bases at J, with 9 bases between the two ends. Germline-derived CDR1 and CDR2 are KGHSH and LQKENI. The CDR3: CASSPRGGDEQFF. Written as DNA, the CDR3 is TGTGCCAGCTCACCACGCGGGGGCGATGAGCAGTTCTTC.

At least ten counts were recorded for this clonotype. This chain uses TRBV12-3 or TRBV12-4 with TRBJ2-1; the D is unclear. The germline V and J ends were trimmed by 6 bases and 6 bases, with 9 bases remaining between them. This CDR3 comprises 12 residues. CDR3 sequence: CASSPTSNEQFF. In DNA form, the CDR3 reads TGTGCCAGCAGCCCTACGTCCAATGAGCAGTTCTTC.

This clonotype was seen many times. The rearrangement joins TRBV18 to TRBJ2-1; 9 bases map to TRBD2. V trimming: 2 bases; J trimming: 10 bases; junction bases outside the gene matches: 9. Germline loops: CDR1 KGHSH, CDR2 LQKENI. This CDR3 is 15 amino acids long. The CDR3 DNA sequence: TGTGCCAGCTCACCATTGGTAGCGGGAGAAGGAGAGCAGTTCTTC. Residues: CASSPLVAGEGEQFF. Combining the CDR3 with reference TRBV18 and TRBJ2-1 gives the whole variable domain NAGVMQNPRHLVRRRGQEARLRCSPMKGHSHVYWYRQLPEEGLKFMVYLQKENIIDESGMPKERFSAEFPKEGPSILRIQQVVRGDSAAYFCASSPLVAGEGEQFFGPGTRLTVL.

The chain recombines TRBV6-6 with TRBJ1-2; D gene ambiguous. Germline CDR1 MNHNY, CDR2 SVGAGI (reference sequence). V dropped 3 bases and J dropped 6 bases, with 8 bases sitting between them. The CDR3 consists of 12 residues. The chain's CDR3 is CASSYWENGYTF. CDR3 sequence (DNA): TGTGCCAGCAGTTATTGGGAGAATGGCTACACCTTC.

J is TRBJ2-3 and V is TRBV29-1; 14 positions match TRBD2. Per germline, CDR1 SQVTM and CDR2 ANQGSEA. This CDR3 region has 19 residues. V lost 7 bases, J lost 5 bases, and 20 bases stayed unmatched. CDR3 in amino acids: CSAAIPPWTSGGRLDTQYF. As DNA, the CDR3 is TGCAGCGCCGCAATACCTCCGTGGACTAGCGGGGGGAGGTTAGATACGCAGTATTTT.